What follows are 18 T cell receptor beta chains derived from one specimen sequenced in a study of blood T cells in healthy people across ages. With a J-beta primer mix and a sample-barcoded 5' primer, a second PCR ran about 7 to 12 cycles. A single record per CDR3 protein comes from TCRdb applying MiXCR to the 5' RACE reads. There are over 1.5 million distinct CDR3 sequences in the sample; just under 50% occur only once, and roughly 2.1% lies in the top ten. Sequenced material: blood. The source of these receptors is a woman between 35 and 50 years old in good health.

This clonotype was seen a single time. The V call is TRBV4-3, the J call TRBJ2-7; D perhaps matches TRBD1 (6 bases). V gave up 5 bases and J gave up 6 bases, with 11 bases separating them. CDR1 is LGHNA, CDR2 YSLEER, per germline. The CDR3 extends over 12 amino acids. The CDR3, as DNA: TGCGCCAGCAGCGGGACACCTTTCGAGCAGTACTTC. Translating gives CASSGTPFEQYF.

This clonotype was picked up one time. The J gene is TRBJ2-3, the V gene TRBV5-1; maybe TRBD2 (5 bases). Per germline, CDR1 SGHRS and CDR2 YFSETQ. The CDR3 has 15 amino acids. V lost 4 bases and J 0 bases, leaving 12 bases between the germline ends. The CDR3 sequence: CASSLEEPSTDTQYF. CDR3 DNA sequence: TGCGCCAGCAGCCTGGAGGAGCCGAGCACAGATACGCAGTATTTT.

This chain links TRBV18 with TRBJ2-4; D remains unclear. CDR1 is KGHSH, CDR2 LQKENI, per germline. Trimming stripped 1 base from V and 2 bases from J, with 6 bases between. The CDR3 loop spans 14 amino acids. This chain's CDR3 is CASSPRGTKNIQYF. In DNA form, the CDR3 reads TGTGCCAGCTCACCACGTGGGACCAAAAACATTCAGTACTTC.

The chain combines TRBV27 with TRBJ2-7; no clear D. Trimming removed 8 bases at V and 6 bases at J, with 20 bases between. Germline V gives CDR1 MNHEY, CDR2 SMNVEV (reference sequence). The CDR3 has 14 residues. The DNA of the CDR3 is TGTGCCAGCCGCGGCCAGACGGGCTTGAGCGAGCAGTACTTC. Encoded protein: CASRGQTGLSEQYF.

DNA for the CDR3: TGTGCCAGCAGCCTTCGGGACAGCACCTACGAGCAGTACTTC. Protein: CASSLRDSTYEQYF. The chain has TRBV7-9 and TRBJ2-7; 7 nucleotides line up with TRBD1. J lost 2 bases, V lost 5 bases, and 6 bases had no gene match. The CDR3 has 14 amino acids. From germline, CDR1 is SEHNR and CDR2 FQNEAQ (reference sequence).

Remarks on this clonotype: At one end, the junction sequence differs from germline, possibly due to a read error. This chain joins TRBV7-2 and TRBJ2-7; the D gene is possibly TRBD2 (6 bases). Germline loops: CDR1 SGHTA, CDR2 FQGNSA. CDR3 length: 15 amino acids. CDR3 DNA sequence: TGTGCCAGCAGCTTATCGGACTACAGCTCCTACGCGCAGTACTTC. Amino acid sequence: CASSLSDYSSYAQYF.

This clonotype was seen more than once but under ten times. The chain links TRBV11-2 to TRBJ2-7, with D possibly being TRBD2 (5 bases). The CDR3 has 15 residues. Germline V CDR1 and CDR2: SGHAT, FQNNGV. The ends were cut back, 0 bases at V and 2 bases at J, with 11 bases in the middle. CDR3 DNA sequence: TGTGCCAGCAGCTTAGAATCGAGGGATCCCTACGAGCAGTACTTC. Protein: CASSLESRDPYEQYF.

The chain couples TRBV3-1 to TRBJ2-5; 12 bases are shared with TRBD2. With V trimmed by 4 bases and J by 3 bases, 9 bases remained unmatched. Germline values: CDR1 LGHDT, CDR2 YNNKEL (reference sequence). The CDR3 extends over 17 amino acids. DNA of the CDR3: TGTGCCAGCAGCCCTGTGGGACTAGCGGGCCTAGAAGAGACCCAGTACTTC. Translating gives CASSPVGLAGLEETQYF.

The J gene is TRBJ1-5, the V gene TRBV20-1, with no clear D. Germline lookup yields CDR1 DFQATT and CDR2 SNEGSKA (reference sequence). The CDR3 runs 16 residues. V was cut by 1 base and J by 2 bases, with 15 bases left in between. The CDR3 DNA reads TGCAGTGCTAGAGCTCCCCGGCAGGCCGGCAATCAGCCCCAGCATTTT. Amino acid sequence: CSARAPRQAGNQPQHF.

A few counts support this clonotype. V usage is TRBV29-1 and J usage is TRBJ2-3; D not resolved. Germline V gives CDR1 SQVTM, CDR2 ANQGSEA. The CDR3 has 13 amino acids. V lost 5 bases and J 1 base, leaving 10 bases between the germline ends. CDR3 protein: CSVTGRGTDTQYF. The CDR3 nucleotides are TGCAGCGTTACGGGCCGGGGCACAGATACGCAGTATTTT.

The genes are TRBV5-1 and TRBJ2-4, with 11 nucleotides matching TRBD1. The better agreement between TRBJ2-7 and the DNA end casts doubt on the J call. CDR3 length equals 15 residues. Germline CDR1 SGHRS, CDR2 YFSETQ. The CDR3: CASGGGQGAIYEQYF. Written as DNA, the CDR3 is TGCGCCAGCGGAGGTGGACAGGGGGCTATATACGAGCAGTACTTC.

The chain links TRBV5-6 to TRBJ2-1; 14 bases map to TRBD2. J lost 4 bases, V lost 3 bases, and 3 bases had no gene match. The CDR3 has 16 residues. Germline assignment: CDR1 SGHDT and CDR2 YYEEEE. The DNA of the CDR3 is TGTGCCAGCAGCTGGGGGACTAGCGGGAGATACAATGAGCAGTTCTTC. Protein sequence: CASSWGTSGRYNEQFF.

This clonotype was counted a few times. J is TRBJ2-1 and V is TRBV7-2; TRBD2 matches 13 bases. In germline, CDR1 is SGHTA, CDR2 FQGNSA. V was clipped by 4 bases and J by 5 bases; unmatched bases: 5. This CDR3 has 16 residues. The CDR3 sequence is CASSSRTSGGNNEQFF. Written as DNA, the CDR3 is TGTGCCAGCAGCTCCCGGACTAGCGGGGGAAACAATGAGCAGTTCTTC.

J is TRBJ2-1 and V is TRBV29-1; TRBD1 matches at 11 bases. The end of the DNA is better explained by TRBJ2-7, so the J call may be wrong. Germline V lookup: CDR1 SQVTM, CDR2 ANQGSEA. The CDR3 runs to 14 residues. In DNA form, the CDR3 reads TGCAGCGTTGAAGGAAGGACAGGGGGCAACGAGCAGTACTTC. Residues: CSVEGRTGGNEQYF.

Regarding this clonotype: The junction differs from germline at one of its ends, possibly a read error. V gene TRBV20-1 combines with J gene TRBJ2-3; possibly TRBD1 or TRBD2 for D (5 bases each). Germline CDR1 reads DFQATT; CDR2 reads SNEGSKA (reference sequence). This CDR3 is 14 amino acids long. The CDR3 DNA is TGCAGTGCTCCCCGACGACGGGGCACAGGTACGCAGTATTTT. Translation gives CSAPRRRGTGTQYF.

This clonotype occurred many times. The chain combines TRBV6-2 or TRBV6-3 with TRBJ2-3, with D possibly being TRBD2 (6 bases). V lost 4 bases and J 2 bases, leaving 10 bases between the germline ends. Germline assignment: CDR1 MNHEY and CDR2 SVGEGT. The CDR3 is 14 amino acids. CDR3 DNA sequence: TGTGCCAGCAGTTCAAGCGGGTCCACAGATACGCAGTATTTT. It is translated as CASSSSGSTDTQYF.

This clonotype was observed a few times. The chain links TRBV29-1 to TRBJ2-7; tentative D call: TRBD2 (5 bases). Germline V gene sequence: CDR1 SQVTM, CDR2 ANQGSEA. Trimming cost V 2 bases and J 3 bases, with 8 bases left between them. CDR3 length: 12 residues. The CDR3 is CSVELGDYEQYF. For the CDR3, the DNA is TGCAGCGTTGAATTGGGAGACTACGAGCAGTACTTC.

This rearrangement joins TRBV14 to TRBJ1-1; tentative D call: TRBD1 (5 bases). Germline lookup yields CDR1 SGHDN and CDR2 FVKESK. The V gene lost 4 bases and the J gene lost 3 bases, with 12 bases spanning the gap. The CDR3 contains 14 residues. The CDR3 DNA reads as TGTGCCAGCAGCCTCCAATGGGGGGACACTGAAGCTTTCTTT. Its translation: CASSLQWGDTEAFF. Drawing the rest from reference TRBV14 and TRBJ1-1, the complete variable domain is EAGVTQFPSHSVIEKGQTVTLRCDPISGHDNLYWYRRVMGKEIKFLLHFVKESKQDESGMPNNRFLAERTGGTYSTLKVQPAELEDSGVYFCASSLQWGDTEAFFGQGTRLTVV.